The clone carrying this T cell receptor (beta chain) was observed a few times. The antigen is not known. In germline, CDR1 is MGHRA, CDR2 YSYEKL. Trimming took 4 bases from V and 1 from J; bases not matched to a gene: 9. The CDR3 has 16 amino acids. The PCR contained 60 Vbeta and 13 Jbeta primers. Using immunoSEQ multiplex PCR, the repertoire was profiled, and TCRdb retains in-frame clones only, with some absent. The sample yields 70,000 or so clones, 80% to 90% seen once. This specimen comes from a study of cytomegalovirus exposure and HLA in healthy donors. General study results and limits: Within a later analysis, the majority of CMV-associated TCR beta chains appeared HLA-restricted. Researchers catalogued some 160 TCR beta chains as cytomegalovirus-associated. In vitro data verified three CMV-associated chains as specific for CMV antigens. Most TCR beta V segments were productive about 90% or about 30% of the time in an earlier analysis.

The sequenced material came from PBMCs. The source is a woman between 25 and 40 years old in good health and CMV-seropositive. The chain links TRBV4-1 to TRBJ1-2, with 7 bases that match TRBD1. The CDR3 DNA sequence: TGCGCCAGCAGCCGGTACTATGGACAGGATAACTATGGCTACACCTTC. This codes for CASSRYYGQDNYGYTF.